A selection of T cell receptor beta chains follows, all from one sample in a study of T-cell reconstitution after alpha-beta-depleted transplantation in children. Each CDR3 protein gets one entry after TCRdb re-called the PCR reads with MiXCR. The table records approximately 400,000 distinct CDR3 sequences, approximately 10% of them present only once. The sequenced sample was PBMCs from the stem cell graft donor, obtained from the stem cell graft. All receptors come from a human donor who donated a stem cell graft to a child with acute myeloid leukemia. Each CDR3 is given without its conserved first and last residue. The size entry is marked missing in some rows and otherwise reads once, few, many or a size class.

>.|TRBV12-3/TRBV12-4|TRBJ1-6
ASSGQLNSPLH
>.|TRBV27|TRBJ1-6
ASSSAALSGDYNSPLH
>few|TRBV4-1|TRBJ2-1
ASSPEQGSPYNEQF
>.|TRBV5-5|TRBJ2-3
ASSIQTDTQY
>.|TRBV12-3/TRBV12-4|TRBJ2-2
ASSGQGFLGELF
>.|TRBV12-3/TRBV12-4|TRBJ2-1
ASSNGALGDEQF
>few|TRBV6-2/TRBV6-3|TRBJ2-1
ASSSGGQANNEQF
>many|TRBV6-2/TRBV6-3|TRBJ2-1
ASSPIGSGHYNEQF
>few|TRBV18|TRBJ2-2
ASSPRRTAPNTGELF
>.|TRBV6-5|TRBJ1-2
ASRGGYGYT
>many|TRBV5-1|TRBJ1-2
ASSLTDNYGYT
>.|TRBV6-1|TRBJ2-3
ASSGQGASSTDTQY
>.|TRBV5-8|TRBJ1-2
ASSFSGQGTNYGYT
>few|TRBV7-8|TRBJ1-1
ASSVTWGTEAF
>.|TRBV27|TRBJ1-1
ASKVGGGTEAF
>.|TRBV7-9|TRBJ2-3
ASSFAGGTQETQY
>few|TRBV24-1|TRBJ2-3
ATSDQSGTGGTDTQY
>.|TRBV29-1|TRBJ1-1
SATRGGGLMTEAF
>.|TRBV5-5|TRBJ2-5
ASSLRPGRQETQY
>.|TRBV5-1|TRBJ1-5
ASSSGGGSNQPQH
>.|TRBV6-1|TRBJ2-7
ASSRTGRSSYEQY
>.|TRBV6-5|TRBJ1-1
ASRRTASEAF
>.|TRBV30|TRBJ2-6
AWSVGSGANVLT
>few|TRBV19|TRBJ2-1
ASSRTGSEQF
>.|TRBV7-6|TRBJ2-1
ASSRSAGGLNEQF
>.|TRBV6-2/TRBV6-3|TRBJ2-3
ASSYGGTSIDTQY
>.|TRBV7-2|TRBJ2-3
ASSPSTIDTQY
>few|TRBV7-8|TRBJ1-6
ASSLVPDRGNNSPLH
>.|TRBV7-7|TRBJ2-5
ASSGWGGTQY
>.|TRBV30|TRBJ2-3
AWSVDTQY
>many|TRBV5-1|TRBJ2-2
ASSPRQVSNTGELF
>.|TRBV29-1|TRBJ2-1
SVESWPSGRSSYNEQF